This T cell receptor (beta chain) was captured in a study of cytomegalovirus exposure and HLA in healthy donors. Study results and caveats: Reported results showed that the classifier diagnosed cytomegalovirus status with high specificity and sensitivity. Three CMV-associated chains were confirmed in vitro to be specific for CMV antigens. Across donors, most TCRs were seen rarely, yet some public ones were widespread.

This table comes from immunoSEQ multiplex PCR, and its TCRdb copy is limited to in-frame clones, with some not included. The repertoire holds 250,000 to 350,000 clones, with approximately 86% as singletons. CDR3 size: 16 residues. Per germline, CDR1 SGDLS and CDR2 YYNGEE. After removal of 3 bases from V and 6 bases from J, the junction contained 14 bases not matched to a gene. The sample holds a few counts of this clone. Its antigen is not known. Material: PBMCs. This clonotype was obtained from a man aged 25 to 40 in good health and CMV-seronegative. The V and J genes are TRBV9 and TRBJ2-7, with TRBD1 matching over 8 bases. The CDR3 sequence is CASSGRQGSSMGEQYF. The DNA of the CDR3 is TGTGCCAGCAGCGGACGACAGGGGTCGTCGATGGGCGAGCAGTACTTC.